This T cell receptor beta chain came from a study of blood T cell repertoires in COVID-19. The CDR3 covers 12 residues. From germline, CDR1 is MDHEN and CDR2 SYDVKM. V gave up 6 bases and J gave up 5 bases, with 11 bases separating them. This table comes from immunoSEQ multiplex PCR, and its TCRdb copy is limited to in-frame clones, with some not included. The profile shows more than 70,000 clones, around 90% of them singletons. The chain uses TRBV28 and TRBJ2-7, with D perhaps TRBD1 (5 bases). This TCR came from a human donor in a cohort sampled during active COVID-19. Sequenced input: peripheral blood. The CDR3 loop is CASRGRVHEQYF. Written as DNA, the CDR3 is TGTGCCAGCAGAGGCAGGGTCCACGAGCAGTACTTC.